These 32 T cell receptor beta chains came from one sample sequenced in a study of blood T cell repertoires in COVID-19. Assay: immunoSEQ multiplex PCR; the TCRdb copy retains only in-frame clones and omits some. Of hundreds of thousands of clones in the sample, 84% were seen once. The sample taken for sequencing was peripheral blood. These receptor sequences come from a woman older than 75 with active or convalescent COVID-19.

On this clone: The same CDR3 arises from other DNA sequences in this sample as well. This chain connects TRBV5-1 to TRBJ2-5; no firm D call. Germline values: CDR1 SGHRS, CDR2 YFSETQ. Trimming left V 4 bases short and J 2 bases short, with 12 bases between. This CDR3 has 14 amino acids. The CDR3 nucleotides read TGCGCCAGCAGCGCCGATCAGGTGCAAGAGACCCAGTACTTC. Translating gives CASSADQVQETQYF. The variable domain in full, completed from reference TRBV5-1 and TRBJ2-5, reads KAGVTQTPRYLIKTRGQQVTLSCSPISGHRSVSWYQQTPGQGLQFLFEYFSETQRNKGNFPGRFSGRQFSNSRSEMNVSTLELGDSALYLCASSADQVQETQYFGPGTRLLVL.

At least ten counts were recorded for this clone. The chain couples TRBV19 to TRBJ2-3; 10 bases align to TRBD2. V shed 6 bases and J 1 base; nucleotides not matched to a gene: 10. The CDR3 is 17 amino acids. Germline V gene data show CDR1 as LNHDA and CDR2 as SQIVND (reference sequence). The CDR3 sequence: CASREREGVVGTDTQYF. The CDR3 DNA is TGTGCCAGTAGGGAGCGGGAGGGGGTTGTTGGCACAGATACGCAGTATTTT.

The rearrangement uses TRBV10-3 and TRBJ1-3; D not certain. The CDR3 loop spans 13 amino acids. Trimming left V 7 bases short and J 8 bases short, with 15 bases between. Germline CDR1 ENHRY, CDR2 SYGVKD. This CDR3 reads CAITGGPGDTIYF. Here the CDR3 DNA reads TGTGCCATCACGGGAGGGCCCGGGGACACCATATATTTT.

The rearrangement links TRBV7-2 to TRBJ2-1, with 7 bases lining up with TRBD2. V was pared by 1 base and J by 9 bases, with 6 bases of the junction left unmatched. The CDR3 is 14 residues long. Germline CDR1 SGHTA, CDR2 FQGNSA. For the CDR3, the DNA is TGTGCCAGCAGCTTAGGACTAGCATCCGGTGAGCAGTTCTTC. It translates to CASSLGLASGEQFF. Based on the CDR3 plus reference TRBV7-2 and TRBJ2-1, the full variable domain is GAGVSQSPSNKVTEKGKDVELRCDPISGHTALYWYRQSLGQGLEFLIYFQGNSAPDKSGLPSDRFSAERTGGSVSTLTIQRTQQEDSAVYLCASSLGLASGEQFFGPGTRLTVL.

The chain has TRBV11-2 and TRBJ2-2; 7 bases agree with TRBD1. The CDR3 loop spans 16 amino acids. Germline V CDR1 and CDR2: SGHAT, FQNNGV. V was clipped by 4 bases and J by 0 bases; unmatched bases: 5. Here the CDR3 reads CASSSLTGTNTGELFF. The CDR3 DNA reads as TGTGCCAGCAGCTCCCTGACAGGGACGAACACCGGGGAGCTGTTTTTT. Drawing the rest from reference TRBV11-2 and TRBJ2-2, the complete variable domain is EAGVAQSPRYKIIEKRQSVAFWCNPISGHATLYWYQQILGQGPKLLIQFQNNGVVDDSQLPKDRFSAERLKGVDSTLKIQPAKLEDSAVYLCASSSLTGTNTGELFFGEGSRLTVL.

The J gene is TRBJ1-1, the V gene TRBV6-2 or TRBV6-3; D may be TRBD1 (6 bases). The CDR3 spans 14 residues. The V end lost 4 bases, the J end lost 5 bases, and 14 bases lay between the germline ends. From germline, CDR1 is MNHEY and CDR2 SVGEGT. The CDR3 reads CASSWNRVRTEAFF. CDR3 DNA: TGTGCCAGCAGTTGGAACAGGGTTCGAACTGAAGCTTTCTTT.

The chain uses TRBV6-2 or TRBV6-3 and TRBJ2-2; D perhaps matches TRBD2 (5 bases). The CDR3 totals 12 residues. Germline CDR1 reads MNHEY; CDR2 reads SVGEGT. V dropped 5 bases and J dropped 4 bases, with 5 bases sitting between them. The CDR3 reads CASSGGTGELFF. Written as DNA, the CDR3 is TGTGCCAGCAGTGGAGGCACCGGGGAGCTGTTTTTT.

The J gene is TRBJ2-3, the V gene TRBV10-3; maybe TRBD2 (6 bases). Trimming stripped 6 bases from V and 2 bases from J, with 12 bases between. The CDR3 is made up of 14 amino acids. CDR1 and CDR2 from the germline V gene are ENHRY and SYGVKD. CDR3 in DNA: TGTGCCATCAGCCCGGGACTTAACACAGATACGCAGTATTTT. This sequence encodes CAISPGLNTDTQYF.

The chain recombines TRBV18 with TRBJ2-7, with 7 bases that match TRBD1. Germline assignment: CDR1 KGHSH and CDR2 LQKENI. After removal of 2 bases from V and 4 bases from J, the junction contained 2 bases not matched to a gene. The CDR3 has 13 amino acids. In nucleotides, the CDR3 is TGTGCCAGCTCACCAGGGACAGCTTACGAGCAGTACTTC. Residues: CASSPGTAYEQYF. Using reference TRBV18 and TRBJ2-7 for the parts outside the CDR3, the full variable domain is NAGVMQNPRHLVRRRGQEARLRCSPMKGHSHVYWYRQLPEEGLKFMVYLQKENIIDESGMPKERFSAEFPKEGPSILRIQQVVRGDSAAYFCASSPGTAYEQYFGPGTRLTVT.

The rearrangement uses TRBV24-1 and TRBJ2-3, with TRBD2 as a possible D gene (7 bases). The CDR3 is 17 residues long. Germline CDR1 KGHDR, CDR2 SFDVKD. With 0 bases removed from V and 5 bases from J, the gap between germline ends came to 17 bases. The CDR3 DNA sequence: TGTGCCACCAGTGATTTGGGGGGGGCCGAAAAAAGAGATACGCAGTATTTT. Translating it yields CATSDLGGAEKRDTQYF.

The chain combines TRBV29-1 with TRBJ1-4, with TRBD1 matching over 8 bases. J gave up 8 bases and V 5 bases, and 7 bases lay outside the gene matches. Looked up from germline, CDR1 is SQVTM and CDR2 is ANQGSEA. The CDR3 extends over 13 amino acids. Here the CDR3 reads CSVSQGAREKLFF. DNA of the CDR3: TGCAGCGTTAGCCAGGGGGCTCGGGAAAAACTGTTTTTT.

The chain recombines TRBV6-1 with TRBJ1-3; the D is unclear. The ends were cut back, 1 base at V and 7 bases at J, with 14 bases in the middle. The CDR3 totals 15 residues. The V gene's germline CDR1 is MNHNS and CDR2 SASEGT. CDR3 residues: CASSEDGRFPNTIYF. Here the CDR3 DNA reads TGTGCCAGCAGTGAAGATGGCAGGTTCCCCAACACCATATATTTT.

The J gene is TRBJ2-1, the V gene TRBV13; D not certain. Germline CDR1 reads PRHDT; CDR2 reads FYEKMQ (reference sequence). The CDR3 covers 16 residues. Trimming stripped 5 bases from V and 0 bases from J, with 14 bases between. CDR3 bases: TGTGCCAGCAGCCAACTGCAGTGGGCCTCCTACAATGAGCAGTTCTTC. Translating gives CASSQLQWASYNEQFF.

The chain uses TRBV27 and TRBJ1-2, with 7 bases that match TRBD1. The CDR3 is made up of 13 amino acids. The V and J ends lost 5 bases and 7 bases, in that order; junction bases with no gene match: 7. Per the germline V gene, CDR1 is MNHEY and CDR2 is SMNVEV (reference sequence). The CDR3 loop is CASSPQTGSGYTF. In nucleotides, the CDR3 is TGTGCCAGCAGTCCCCAGACAGGGTCTGGCTACACCTTC.

V gene TRBV9 combines with J gene TRBJ2-1; 7 bases map to TRBD2. Germline-derived CDR1 and CDR2 are SGDLS and YYNGEE. The CDR3 is 16 amino acids. The V and J ends lost 3 bases and 4 bases, in that order; junction bases with no gene match: 10. The CDR3 loop reads CASSARPSGVYNEQFF. Written as DNA, the CDR3 is TGTGCCAGCAGCGCCCGACCTAGCGGAGTATACAATGAGCAGTTCTTC.

This clone was observed a single time. V is TRBV7-8 and J is TRBJ2-3; perhaps TRBD2 as D (5 bases). CDR3 length: 14 residues. CDR1 is SGHVS and CDR2 is FQNEAQ in the germline V gene. V shed 1 base and J shed 5 bases, with 10 bases lying between them. The CDR3 DNA reads as TGTGCCAGCAGCTTAGGAGGGCCGGAAGATACGCAGTATTTT. Translating gives CASSLGGPEDTQYF.

The chain couples TRBV7-3 to TRBJ2-7; 9 positions match TRBD1. From germline, CDR1 is SGHTA and CDR2 FQGTGA. The V and J ends lost 5 bases and 2 bases, in that order; junction bases with no gene match: 25. The CDR3 contains 21 residues. CDR3 protein: CASSPVTGWDREFGGPYEQYF. The CDR3, as DNA: TGTGCCAGCAGCCCAGTTACAGGTTGGGACAGGGAGTTTGGGGGACCCTACGAGCAGTACTTC. The full variable domain, rest sourced from reference TRBV7-3 and TRBJ2-7, is GAGVSQTPSNKVTEKGKYVELRCDPISGHTALYWYRQSLGQGPEFLIYFQGTGAADDSGLPNDRFFAVRPEGSVSTLKIQRTERGDSAVYLCASSPVTGWDREFGGPYEQYFGPGTRLTVT.

V usage is TRBV30 and J usage is TRBJ2-1; 10 positions match TRBD2. CDR1 is GTSNPN and CDR2 is SVGIG in the germline V gene (reference sequence). With 8 bases clipped from V and 7 bases from J, the junction kept 14 bases outside the gene matches. CDR3 length equals 15 residues. The chain's CDR3 is CARGPGLAERNEQFF. DNA for the CDR3: TGTGCCCGGGGACCAGGACTAGCGGAAAGGAATGAGCAGTTCTTC.

A remark on this clone: Within the sample, other DNA sequences also encode this same CDR3. This chain uses TRBV5-1 with TRBJ2-1; possible D gene TRBD1, 5 bases. Trimming took 0 bases from V and 0 from J, leaving 10 bases between them. This CDR3 comprises 16 residues. Germline V gene data show CDR1 as SGHRS and CDR2 as YFSETQ. This chain's CDR3 is CASSLETETSYNEQFF. The CDR3 nucleotides are TGCGCCAGCAGCTTGGAGACAGAAACCTCCTACAATGAGCAGTTCTTC. Together with reference TRBV5-1 and TRBJ2-1, the CDR3 gives the full variable domain: KAGVTQTPRYLIKTRGQQVTLSCSPISGHRSVSWYQQTPGQGLQFLFEYFSETQRNKGNFPGRFSGRQFSNSRSEMNVSTLELGDSALYLCASSLETETSYNEQFFGPGTRLTVL.

The chain combines TRBV12-3 or TRBV12-4 with TRBJ1-2; D gene unclear. The CDR3 contains 13 residues. The V end lost 10 bases, the J end lost 0 bases, and 12 bases lay between the germline ends. CDR3 in amino acids: CAIAVGANYGYTF. Here the CDR3 DNA reads TGTGCCATCGCGGTAGGAGCTAACTATGGCTACACCTTC.

The chain recombines TRBV7-9 with TRBJ2-7; 7 bases fit TRBD1. CDR3 length: 16 amino acids. The V segment lost 3 bases and the J segment 0 bases; nucleotides outside the gene matches: 8. Germline CDR1 reads SEHNR; CDR2 reads FQNEAQ (reference sequence). The DNA of the CDR3 is TGTGCCAGCAGCTTGTACAGGGGTCGGAGCTCCTACGAGCAGTACTTC. It yields the protein CASSLYRGRSSYEQYF.

This clone was seen a single time. This chain uses TRBV3-1 (or the pseudogene TRBV3-2) with TRBJ2-3, with D perhaps TRBD2 (5 bases). Trimming cost V 3 bases and J 1 base, with 14 bases left between them. Germline V gives CDR1 LGHDT, CDR2 YNNKEL (reference sequence). The CDR3 is 16 amino acids. CDR3 DNA: TGTGCCAGCAGCCATCGAAGCGGTTTGGGCACAGATACGCAGTATTTT. It encodes CASSHRSGLGTDTQYF.

This clone was recorded a few times. The chain uses TRBV30 and TRBJ1-3, with a tentative D call TRBD1 (5 bases). The CDR3 runs 16 residues. Trimming removed 0 bases at V and 2 bases at J, with 14 bases between. The V gene's germline CDR1 is GTSNPN and CDR2 SVGIG (reference sequence). The CDR3 DNA reads as TGTGCCTGGAGTGTACGGGAGGGGTATGCTGGAAACACCATATATTTT. Protein sequence: CAWSVREGYAGNTIYF.

This chain uses TRBV9 with TRBJ2-2; tentatively, D is TRBD1 (5 bases). The CDR3 runs to 16 residues. V was shortened by 4 bases and J by 0 bases, with 13 bases between the two germline ends. Germline assignment: CDR1 SGDLS and CDR2 YYNGEE. Here the CDR3 DNA reads TGTGCCAGCAGCTTTAGGGGCCTAGCGAACACCGGGGAGCTGTTTTTT. Amino acids: CASSFRGLANTGELFF.

In its sample, this clone was seen once. The chain has TRBV30 and TRBJ1-5; D unresolved. V gave up 0 bases and J gave up 8 bases, with 14 bases separating them. Germline CDR1 is GTSNPN and CDR2 is SVGIG (reference sequence). The CDR3 runs to 14 residues. The DNA of the CDR3 is TGTGCCTGGAGTGTAAGTGGCGGGTCAAAGCCCCAGCATTTT. Translated: CAWSVSGGSKPQHF. The full variable domain, its missing parts supplied by reference TRBV30 and TRBJ1-5, is SQTIHQWPATLVQPVGSPLSLECTVEGTSNPNLYWYRQAAGRGLQLLFYSVGIGQISSEVPQNLSASRPQDRQFILSSKKLLLSDSGFYLCAWSVSGGSKPQHFGDGTRLSIL.

This clone occurred once. The V and J genes are TRBV19 and TRBJ2-3, with 8 bases lining up with TRBD2. The CDR3 is made up of 15 amino acids. V lost 4 bases, J lost 3 bases, and 6 bases stayed unmatched. In germline, CDR1 is LNHDA, CDR2 SQIVND (reference sequence). CDR3 DNA: TGTGCCAGTAGTAACAGAGGCGGGGGGACAGATACGCAGTATTTT. Amino acids: CASSNRGGGTDTQYF.

This chain connects TRBV2 to TRBJ2-5; possibly TRBD2 for D (5 bases). Germline V CDR1 and CDR2: SNHLY, FYNNEI. The CDR3 is 13 amino acids. Trimming took off 4 bases at V and 3 bases at J, with 9 bases between the two ends. The CDR3: CASSGRREETQYF. CDR3 sequence (DNA): TGTGCCAGCAGTGGACGGCGGGAAGAGACCCAGTACTTC.

This clone was found a few times. The chain recombines TRBV7-2 with TRBJ1-1; a possible D gene is TRBD1 (6 bases). The CDR3 runs 16 residues. Germline-derived CDR1 and CDR2 are SGHTA and FQGNSA. V gave up 1 base and J gave up 2 bases, with 14 bases separating them. In DNA form, the CDR3 reads TGTGCCAGCAGCTTAGATGTGGGGACACAAAACACTGAAGCTTTCTTT. As protein: CASSLDVGTQNTEAFF.

This clone has a handful of counts. The CDR3 loop reads CASTKTGGFSSSNQPQHF. CDR3 coding DNA: TGTGCCAGCACCAAGACAGGGGGGTTTTCGTCTAGCAATCAGCCCCAGCATTTT. The chain carries TRBV7-2 and TRBJ1-5; 9 bases line up with TRBD1. The germline V gene has CDR1 SGHTA and CDR2 FQGNSA. The length of the CDR3 is 18 residues. The V segment lost 7 bases and the J segment 0 bases; nucleotides outside the gene matches: 13.

CDR3 region: CASSVTGSRGSPLHF. CDR3 DNA sequence: TGTGCCAGCAGTGTTACAGGGTCCCGGGGTTCACCCCTCCACTTT. This rearrangement joins TRBV2 to TRBJ1-6; maybe TRBD1 (6 bases). The CDR3 is 15 residues long. Per the germline V gene, CDR1 is SNHLY and CDR2 is FYNNEI. The V end was cut by 4 bases, the J end by 9 bases, with 16 bases between.

The chain recombines TRBV6-5 with TRBJ2-5; no clear D. In germline, CDR1 is MNHEY, CDR2 SVGAGI. The V and J ends lost 0 bases and 4 bases respectively, with 3 bases between them. The CDR3 runs to 12 residues. The CDR3: CASSYSRETQYF. In DNA, the CDR3 is TGTGCCAGCAGTTACTCCAGAGAGACCCAGTACTTC.

The chain links TRBV5-5 to TRBJ1-5, with D unresolved. This CDR3 is built from 16 residues. Germline V gene lookup returns CDR1 SGHKS and CDR2 YYEKEE (reference sequence). V gave up 4 bases and J gave up 0 bases, with 14 bases separating them. The CDR3 here is CASSPGREGSNQPQHF. In nucleotides, the CDR3 is TGTGCCAGCAGCCCCGGTAGGGAGGGTAGCAATCAGCCCCAGCATTTT.